The rows below give T cell receptor beta chains drawn from one sample of a study of OX40 agonist ivuxolimab in advanced cancers. The assay was immunoSEQ multiplex PCR, and TCRdb's table has in-frame clones only and misses some. Of about 120,000 clones listed, 80% to 90% were seen once; the top ten hold about 0.55%. The sequencing used CD4+ or CD8+ T cells sorted from blood, collected in a trial of the OX40 agonist ivuxolimab. The receptors were gathered from an adult with an advanced solid tumor such as melanoma, head and neck, liver or kidney cancer. Each CDR3 is given with its conserved first and last residue. D genes are given only for firm matches. Not all rows give a size; the values are once, few, many and, for expanded clones, a class.

size | J | length | D | V | DNA | CDR3
- | TRBJ1-6 | 16 | - | TRBV2 | TGTGCCAGCAGTGAAGAATCTGGGCAGAATAATTCACCCCTCCACTTT | CASSEESGQNNSPLHF
once | TRBJ1-2 | 15 | - | TRBV4-3 | TGCGCCAGCAGCCAAGAAGGCCGACTCAACTATGGCTACACCTTC | CASSQEGRLNYGYTF
once | TRBJ2-1 | 14 | TRBD2 | TRBV10-2 | TGCGCCAGCAGTGTAGCGGGGGCCACGGGCGAGCAGTTCTTC | CASSVAGATGEQFF
- | TRBJ2-5 | 13 | TRBD2 | TRBV28 | TGTGCCAGCATACGGGGGGGGGCCGAGGCCCAGTACTTC | CASIRGGAEAQYF
- | TRBJ1-5 | 13 | - | TRBV10-3 | TGTGCCGCGAACGGAGGATACAATCAGCCCCAGCATTTT | CAANGGYNQPQHF
- | TRBJ2-3 | 11 | - | TRBV20-1 | TGCAGTCCCCCAAACACAGATACGCAGTATTTT | CSPPNTDTQYF
once | TRBJ2-1 | 16 | TRBD1 | TRBV9 | TGTGCCAGCAGCGTAGCTGGGACAGGTATCAATAATGAGCAGTTCTTC | CASSVAGTGINNEQFF
once | TRBJ1-5 | 14 | - | TRBV7-8 | TGTGCCAGCAGCTTAAAAGGGGTCAATCAGCCCCAGCATTTT | CASSLKGVNQPQHF
- | TRBJ2-5 | 14 | - | TRBV2 | TGTGCCAGCAAGAGGGGGGCTGGAGAAGAGACCCAGTACTTC | CASKRGAGEETQYF
- | TRBJ1-1 | 16 | - | TRBV19 | TGTGCCAGTAGTATCACCTCCCAGGGGTGGAACACTGAAGCTTTCTTT | CASSITSQGWNTEAFF
- | TRBJ2-1 | 14 | - | TRBV15 | TGTGCCACCAGCAGACAGGGGTCCAACAATGAGCAGTTCTTC | CATSRQGSNNEQFF
- | TRBJ2-7 | 15 | - | TRBV5-1 | TGCGCCAGCAGCTTGATGACAGGCTTCTGGAACGAGCAGTACTTC | CASSLMTGFWNEQYF
- | TRBJ1-2 | 12 | - | TRBV11-2 | TGTGCCAGCCAAGGCCGAGTAGCTGGCTACACCTTC | CASQGRVAGYTF
- | TRBJ1-5 | 13 | - | TRBV10-3 | TGTGCCATCACTTCAGGGCCGGAACAGCCCCAGCATTTT | CAITSGPEQPQHF
- | TRBJ2-7 | 15 | TRBD1 | TRBV27 | TGTGCCAGCAGTTCCTCGACCCAACCACAGGGGTTGTACTACTTC | CASSSSTQPQGLYYF
once | TRBJ1-4 | 18 | - | TRBV4-3 | TGCGCCAGCAACCAAGATCCCCCGGGAGGGTCAGAAATAAGAAAACTGTTTTTT | CASNQDPPGGSEIRKLFF
- | TRBJ2-5 | 13 | TRBD1 | TRBV2 | TGTGCCAGCGGAGGGACAGGGGGAGAGACCCAGTACTTC | CASGGTGGETQYF
few | TRBJ1-2 | 13 | TRBD1 | TRBV6-1 | TGTGCCAGCAGAGGAGGGACAGGGTATGGCTACACCTTC | CASRGGTGYGYTF
- | TRBJ1-5 | 21 | - | TRBV6-8 | TGTGCCAGCAGTTACTCGATGCGGCAAGACAGGAACGATGTTAGCAATCAGCCCCAGCATTTT | CASSYSMRQDRNDVSNQPQHF
- | TRBJ1-2 | 13 | - | TRBV19 | TGTGCCAGTAGTATCTTGGGGCAGTACGGCTACACCTTC | CASSILGQYGYTF
- | TRBJ1-5 | 15 | - | TRBV6-5 | TGTGCCAGCAGTTACGGGTCTGGGGCTGGTCAGCCCCAGCATTTT | CASSYGSGAGQPQHF
- | TRBJ1-4 | 11 | - | TRBV2 | TGTGCCAGCAGGGCGGGCGGGGAACTGTTTTTT | CASRAGGELFF
- | TRBJ2-7 | 12 | - | TRBV2 | TGTGCCAGCAGAGATGACCGCTACGAGCAGTACTTC | CASRDDRYEQYF
- | TRBJ2-7 | 14 | TRBD2 | TRBV4-3 | TGCGCCAGCAGCCTAACGGTCGGGGGGGGTGAGCAGTACTTC | CASSLTVGGGEQYF
- | TRBJ1-3 | 13 | - | TRBV7-9 | TGTGCCAGCAGCTTCGAGACGGGAAACACCATATATTTT | CASSFETGNTIYF
few | TRBJ1-5 | 13 | - | TRBV7-9 | TGTGCCAGCAGCCCACAGCTGAATCAGCCCCAGCATTTT | CASSPQLNQPQHF
- | TRBJ1-5 | 13 | TRBD1 | TRBV19 | TGTGCCAGTCGGGACAGGGTCGCTCAGCCCCAGCATTTT | CASRDRVAQPQHF
- | TRBJ1-6 | 16 | TRBD1 | TRBV6-6 | TGTGCCAGTAGAGCGGGACAGGGGGCCAAAAATTCACCCCTCCACTTT | CASRAGQGAKNSPLHF
- | TRBJ1-5 | 18 | TRBD1 | TRBV30 | TGTGCCTGGAGTGCTTTGCGTTCGGACAGGGCGAGCAATCAGCCCCAGCATTTT | CAWSALRSDRASNQPQHF
- | TRBJ2-5 | 14 | - | TRBV7-9 | TGTGCCAGCAGCTTGAGTCAAGGTGGGGAGACCCAGTACTTC | CASSLSQGGETQYF
- | TRBJ1-4 | 11 | - | TRBV28 | TGTGCCAGCAGTTTAGGGGAAAAACTGTTTTTT | CASSLGEKLFF
- | TRBJ2-7 | 15 | - | TRBV4-3 | TGCGCCAGCAGCCAAGATTCATACGGCTCCTACGAGCAGTACTTC | CASSQDSYGSYEQYF
- | TRBJ2-6 | 14 | - | TRBV7-9 | TGTGCCAGCAACTTAGGCGCTGGGGCCAACGTCCTGACTTTC | CASNLGAGANVLTF
- | TRBJ2-1 | 17 | TRBD2 | TRBV4-3 | TGCGCCAGCAGCCAAGGTGAACTAGCGGGGGGGCCCAATGAGCAGTTCTTC | CASSQGELAGGPNEQFF
- | TRBJ2-5 | 13 | - | TRBV5-1 | TGCGCCAGCAGCTTGGCGAACCAAGAGACCCAGTACTTC | CASSLANQETQYF